The clone carrying this T cell receptor beta chain occurred a few times. Its antigen is still unknown. The isolated RNA, all of it, was reverse transcribed, so expressed TCRB transcripts were what got sequenced. Around 3.57 million reads was the average for naive, central memory and regulatory T cell samples. TCRdb keeps only in-frame clones here, not all; method: immunoSEQ multiplex PCR. The data show more than 55,000 clones, 40% to 60% seen once. This entry is derived from a study of beta chain features in type 1 diabetes. Findings of the study overall: More deletions and fewer insertions at VDJ junctions were found in patients with type 1 diabetes. A moderate, significant TCRB CDR3 shortening appeared in type 1 diabetes across four CD4+ subsets.

Sequenced input: Tregs from blood. The sequence was collected from a woman aged 40-49 years with type 1 diabetes.

The DNA for the CDR3 is TGTGCCAGCAGGGGAGGCGAGACCCAGTACTTC. This codes for CASRGGETQYF. The chain is built from TRBV2 and TRBJ2-5, with D perhaps matching TRBD2 (6 bases). The germline V and J ends were trimmed by 6 bases and 5 bases, with 7 bases remaining between them. In germline, CDR1 is SNHLY, CDR2 FYNNEI. The CDR3 spans 11 residues.